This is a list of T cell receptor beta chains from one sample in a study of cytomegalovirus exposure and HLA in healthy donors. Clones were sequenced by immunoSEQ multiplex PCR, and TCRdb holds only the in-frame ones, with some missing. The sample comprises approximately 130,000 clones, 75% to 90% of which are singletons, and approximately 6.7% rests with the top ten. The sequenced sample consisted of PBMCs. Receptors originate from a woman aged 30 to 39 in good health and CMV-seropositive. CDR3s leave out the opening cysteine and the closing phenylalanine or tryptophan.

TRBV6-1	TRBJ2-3	ASRETGTDTQY
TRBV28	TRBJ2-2	ASSSVGRNTGELF
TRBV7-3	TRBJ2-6	ASSLSSGLSSGANVLT
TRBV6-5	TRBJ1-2	ASRLGPYGYT
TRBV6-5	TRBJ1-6	ASSYSGQGGSPLH
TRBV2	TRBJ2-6	ASHPIRGSSGANVLT
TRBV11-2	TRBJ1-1	ASSLGGVGTEAF
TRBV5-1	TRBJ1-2	ASRPGDRAQPNYGYT
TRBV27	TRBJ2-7	ASSSSSGMVEQY
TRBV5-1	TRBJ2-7	ASSSRTGGDYEQY
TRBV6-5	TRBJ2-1	ASSLTTYNEQF
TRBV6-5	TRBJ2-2	ASSYSGGARELF
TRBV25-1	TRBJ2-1	ATSKSSYNEQF
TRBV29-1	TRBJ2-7	SVEPAGGSYEQY
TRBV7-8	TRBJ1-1	ASSLVTGGNTEAF
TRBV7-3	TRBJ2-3	ASSTGLSTDTQY
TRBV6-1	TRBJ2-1	ASSDTAGVVYNEQF
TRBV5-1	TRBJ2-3	ASSSDRLTDTQY
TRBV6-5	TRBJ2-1	ASSLAGVSINEQF
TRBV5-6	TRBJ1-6	ASSPGQFGSPLH
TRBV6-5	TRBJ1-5	ASRSGFYSNQPQH
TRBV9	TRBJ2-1	ASSVGQGRNEQF
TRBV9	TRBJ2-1	ASSFRREDEQF
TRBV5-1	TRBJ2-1	ASSFGGADEQF
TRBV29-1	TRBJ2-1	SVEGLSSYNEQF